A single sample is the source of the 25 T cell receptor beta chains below, sequenced in a study of PD-L1 blockade in urothelial cancer. Time point defined: pretreatment peripheral blood. Sequencing was performed with immunoSEQ multiplex PCR; in TCRdb, only in-frame clones are kept and a portion is missing. The sample comprises 60,000 to 75,000 clones, approximately 86% of which are singletons, and 15% rests with the top ten. This specimen was PBMCs, taken around atezolizumab (anti-PD-L1) treatment. The receptors were gathered from a man in his sixties with urothelial cancer.

The chain carries TRBV18 and TRBJ2-2, with TRBD1 identical over 9 bases. Germline V gene data show CDR1 as KGHSH and CDR2 as LQKENI. J was trimmed by 0 bases and V by 6 bases; bases with no gene match: 5. CDR3 length: 16 amino acids. CDR3 in amino acids: CASSLTGGPNTGELFF. DNA for the CDR3: TGTGCCAGCTCCCTAACAGGGGGCCCGAACACCGGGGAGCTGTTTTTT.

V usage is TRBV6-1 and J usage is TRBJ2-1, with D unclear. Germline loops: CDR1 MNHNS, CDR2 SASEGT. This CDR3 has 14 residues. The V end lost 5 bases, the J end lost 7 bases, and 15 bases lay between the germline ends. The chain's CDR3 is CASSRLAGPNEQFF. The CDR3, as DNA: TGTGCCAGCAGTCGCCTGGCAGGTCCAAATGAGCAGTTCTTC.

The CDR3 nucleotides read TGTGCCAGCAGCCAAATAGCGGGGGGGGTCTCTAGCACAGATACGCAGTATTTT. Translating it yields CASSQIAGGVSSTDTQYF. The gene calls are TRBV7-8 and TRBJ2-3, with 11 bases identical to TRBD2. The CDR3 runs 18 residues. V lost 5 bases and J lost 0; bases outside the gene matches: 10. CDR1 and CDR2 (germline): SGHVS, FQNEAQ.

The rearrangement links TRBV27 to TRBJ1-2, with a weak D call TRBD1 (5 bases). V lost 2 bases and J 3 bases, leaving 13 bases between the germline ends. Germline CDR1 is MNHEY and CDR2 is SMNVEV (reference sequence). The CDR3 is 15 amino acids. DNA for the CDR3: TGTGCCAGCAGTTTAGGACACTCTGGCGACTATGGCTACACCTTC. It translates to CASSLGHSGDYGYTF.

V usage is TRBV10-3 and J usage is TRBJ2-5; 7 bases fit TRBD1. With 8 bases clipped from V and 5 bases from J, the junction kept 5 bases outside the gene matches. This CDR3 has 12 amino acids. The germline V gene has CDR1 ENHRY and CDR2 SYGVKD. The CDR3 here is CAIGQVQETQYF. The CDR3 DNA reads TGTGCCATCGGACAGGTACAGGAGACCCAGTACTTC.

The chain is built from TRBV6-1 and TRBJ1-5; the match to TRBD1 covers 8 bases. Trimming removed 4 bases from V and 3 bases from J; junction bases left unmatched: 8. The CDR3 is made up of 16 amino acids. The germline V gene encodes CDR1 MNHNS and CDR2 SASEGT. For the CDR3, the DNA is TGTGCCAGCAGTGGGTTGACAGGGGCTTTCAATCAGCCCCAGCATTTT. Encoded protein: CASSGLTGAFNQPQHF.

This chain links TRBV6-5 with TRBJ1-5; D is unresolved. V was pared by 6 bases and J by 4 bases, with 16 bases between. From germline, CDR1 is MNHEY and CDR2 SVGAGI. This CDR3 is built from 15 residues. The CDR3 is CASRPSYTDNQPQHF. The CDR3 DNA reads TGTGCCAGCAGACCCTCTTATACAGATAATCAGCCCCAGCATTTT.

The V gene is TRBV11-2, the J gene TRBJ2-5, with TRBD2 identical over 8 bases. Germline CDR1 is SGHAT and CDR2 is FQNNGV. The length of the CDR3 is 13 residues. V was pared by 3 bases and J by 4 bases, with 1 base of the junction left unmatched. For the CDR3, the DNA is TGTGCCAGCAGCTTCGGGAGGGGAGAGACCCAGTACTTC. Translation gives CASSFGRGETQYF.

The chain employs TRBV9 and TRBJ1-6; D is undetermined. This CDR3 contains 14 residues. Germline CDR1 reads SGDLS; CDR2 reads YYNGEE. The V end was cut by 4 bases, the J end by 10 bases, with 15 bases between. The CDR3 DNA reads as TGTGCCAGCAGCCGATTGGTGGTAGAATCACCCCTCCACTTT. Its translation: CASSRLVVESPLHF.

The chain couples TRBV11-2 to TRBJ2-7; D is possibly TRBD1 (6 bases). The CDR3 totals 14 residues. Trimming removed 4 bases from V and 2 bases from J, with 12 bases in between. CDR1 SGHAT and CDR2 FQNNGV come from the germline V gene. The CDR3 coding sequence is TGTGCCAGCAGCTCCGCACAGGGCCCCTACGAGCAGTACTTC. Translation: CASSSAQGPYEQYF.

J is TRBJ2-7 and V is TRBV9, with TRBD2 as a possible D gene (5 bases). V gave up 0 bases and J gave up 1 base, with 8 bases separating them. From germline, CDR1 is SGDLS and CDR2 YYNGEE. CDR3 length: 14 amino acids. The CDR3 loop is CASSVVSGSYEQYF. CDR3 bases: TGTGCCAGCAGCGTAGTTTCGGGGTCCTACGAGCAGTACTTC.

This clone was recorded a few times. This chain connects TRBV28 to TRBJ1-5; no definite D call. Trimming removed 5 bases from V and 5 bases from J, with 16 bases in between. The CDR3 has 15 residues. Germline V gives CDR1 MDHEN, CDR2 SYDVKM. The CDR3 DNA reads as TGTGCCAGCAGTCTCCCAACAGATGGCGATCAGCCCCAGCATTTT. This sequence encodes CASSLPTDGDQPQHF.

V gene TRBV5-1 combines with J gene TRBJ2-3; 7 nucleotides agree with TRBD2. Germline CDR1 and CDR2: SGHRS and YFSETQ. The V segment lost 3 bases and the J segment 1 base; nucleotides outside the gene matches: 5. The CDR3 is 15 residues long. The CDR3 DNA reads TGCGCCAGCAGCTCCCGCCGGGGGGGCACAGATACGCAGTATTTT. This sequence encodes CASSSRRGGTDTQYF. The full variable domain, its missing parts supplied by reference TRBV5-1 and TRBJ2-3, is KAGVTQTPRYLIKTRGQQVTLSCSPISGHRSVSWYQQTPGQGLQFLFEYFSETQRNKGNFPGRFSGRQFSNSRSEMNVSTLELGDSALYLCASSSRRGGTDTQYFGPGTRLTVL.

V gene TRBV5-1 combines with J gene TRBJ2-3; the D gene is possibly TRBD2 (7 bases). The CDR3 totals 16 residues. Trimming left V 0 bases short and J 0 bases short, with 11 bases between. CDR1 SGHRS and CDR2 YFSETQ come from the germline V gene. The CDR3 DNA follows: TGCGCCAGCAGCTTGGAGGGGGGGTTTAGCACAGATACGCAGTATTTT. Translation: CASSLEGGFSTDTQYF.

The CDR3: CASSLSSYEQYF. The CDR3 region has the DNA TGTGCCAGCAGCTTAAGTAGCTACGAGCAGTACTTC. The rearrangement joins TRBV5-6 to TRBJ2-7; no reliable D call. The CDR3 consists of 12 residues. Trimming shortened V by 2 bases and J by 3 bases, and 6 bases separated the two germline ends. Germline CDR1 reads SGHDT; CDR2 reads YYEEEE.

The chain uses TRBV7-3 and TRBJ2-1; TRBD2 might be the D (5 bases). The ends were cut back, 7 bases at V and 7 bases at J, with 11 bases in the middle. The CDR3 consists of 12 residues. From germline, CDR1 is SGHTA and CDR2 FQGTGA. The CDR3 bases are TGTGCCAGCAACAATCCGGGAAATGAGCAGTTCTTC. Encoded protein: CASNNPGNEQFF.

This clone was picked up one time. V usage is TRBV19 and J usage is TRBJ1-5; TRBD1 might be the D (6 bases). This CDR3 comprises 16 residues. Trimming shortened V by 5 bases and J by 4 bases, and 18 bases separated the two germline ends. The germline V gene encodes CDR1 LNHDA and CDR2 SQIVND (reference sequence). CDR3 region: CASSPREGGWNQPQHF. The CDR3, as DNA: TGTGCCAGTAGTCCCCGGGAAGGGGGATGGAATCAGCCCCAGCATTTT.

The genes are TRBV10-3 and TRBJ2-7; D remains unclear. This CDR3 contains 13 residues. Germline CDR1 ENHRY, CDR2 SYGVKD. Between the trimmed V and J ends, which lost 2 bases and 3 bases, there was a span of 8 bases. Here the CDR3 reads CAISEGGLYEQYF. CDR3 DNA: TGTGCCATCAGTGAGGGCGGCCTCTACGAGCAGTACTTC.

This clone was detected only once. V and J are TRBV18 and TRBJ1-2; the D gene is possibly TRBD1 (5 bases). The CDR3 is 18 amino acids. V lost 0 bases to trimming and J lost 8 bases, with 25 bases between them. Germline loops: CDR1 KGHSH, CDR2 LQKENI. The CDR3 nucleotides are TGTGCCAGCTCACCACCGGCAGGGCGAACCTCGAACTTCAGGGGCTACACCTTC. The encoded protein is CASSPPAGRTSNFRGYTF.

This clone was detected a few times. CDR3 sequence (DNA): TGTGCCAGCAGTGACTTGCCGGGACAGAACTATGGCTACACCTTC. It codes for CASSDLPGQNYGYTF. This sequence joins TRBV6-4 and TRBJ1-2, with 7 bases identical to TRBD1. Looked up from germline, CDR1 is MRHNA and CDR2 is SNTAGT. With V trimmed by 1 base and J by 2 bases, 4 bases remained unmatched. The CDR3 consists of 15 residues.

This clone was seen a single time. This chain uses TRBV2 with TRBJ2-7, with TRBD2 identical over 9 bases. The germline CDR1 and CDR2 sequences are SNHLY and FYNNEI. The CDR3 contains 13 residues. V shed 6 bases and J 9 bases; nucleotides not matched to a gene: 9. CDR3 coding DNA: TGTGCCAGCAGCGGGGGGCTAGCGGGGTTGCAGTACTTC. This encodes CASSGGLAGLQYF. Full variable domain (remainder filled in from reference TRBV2 and TRBJ2-7): EPEVTQTPSHQVTQMGQEVILRCVPISNHLYFYWYRQILGQKVEFLVSFYNNEISEKSEIFDDQFSVERPDGSNFTLKIRSTKLEDSAMYFCASSGGLAGLQYFGPGTRLTVT.

This rearrangement joins TRBV30 to TRBJ1-1; 8 positions match TRBD1. Germline lookup yields CDR1 GTSNPN and CDR2 SVGIG (reference sequence). With V trimmed by 4 bases and J by 5 bases, 6 bases remained unmatched. This CDR3 contains 13 residues. CDR3 nucleotide sequence: TGTGCCTGGATTCAGGGGGCGCGAACTGAAGCTTTCTTT. Translated: CAWIQGARTEAFF.

J is TRBJ2-7 and V is TRBV6-1, with 7 bases identical to TRBD1. J gave up 6 bases and V 8 bases, and 7 bases lay outside the gene matches. Per the germline V gene, CDR1 is MNHNS and CDR2 is SASEGT. The CDR3 is 12 residues long. CDR3 loop: CASSRQGFEQYF. The CDR3 DNA reads as TGTGCCAGCTCCAGACAGGGTTTCGAGCAGTACTTC.

The chain joins TRBV27 to TRBJ2-1, with D tentatively TRBD2 (6 bases). Trimming pared 2 bases from V and 2 bases from J, leaving 13 bases between. The CDR3 is 16 residues long. CDR1 and CDR2 from the germline V gene are MNHEY and SMNVEV (reference sequence). CDR3 nucleotides: TGTGCCAGCAGTTTAGAAGCGGGTGTCACCTACAATGAGCAGTTCTTC. It is translated as CASSLEAGVTYNEQFF.

The chain carries TRBV21-1 and TRBJ2-7; TRBD2 was called by the table and not checked on the DNA. TRBV21-1 is a pseudogene. The CDR3 is 14 amino acids. This chain's CDR3 is CASSMGREAGEQYF. The CDR3 DNA sequence: TGTGCCAGCAGCATGGGCAGGGAGGCGGGAGAGCAGTACTTC.